The source of this T cell receptor (beta chain) is a study of T cell clones after liver transplantation. Study as a whole: Post-transplant blood was tracked for graft-donor-reactive T cell clones identified in a pre-transplant mixed lymphocyte reaction.

Germline CDR1 and CDR2: MNHEY and SVGAGI. The CDR3 sequence is 15 residues long. The V end was cut by 0 bases, the J end by 0 bases, with 8 bases between. The count of this clone is one. Sequenced by immunoSEQ multiplex PCR; TCRdb stores in-frame clones only, minus some. The data show roughly 100,000 clones, about 81% seen once. This TCR came from a human patient who received a liver transplant. Some T cells may be supplied by the graft donor. The material was CD4+ T cells from blood, obtained around 48 months after liver transplant. The chain uses TRBV6-5 and TRBJ1-1; D possibly corresponds to TRBD1 (5 bases). The CDR3 nucleotides are TGTGCCAGCAGTTACTCGACCAGGGTGAACACTGAAGCTTTCTTT. Translated, it gives CASSYSTRVNTEAFF.